Listed here are 19 T cell receptor beta chains from one sample, sequenced in a study of blood T cell repertoires in COVID-19. TCRdb's table, derived via immunoSEQ multiplex PCR, lists solely in-frame clones and lacks some. The sample has some 300,000 clones, 88% seen once. What was sequenced was PBMCs or T cells enriched from blood (not recorded which). The receptors shown here come from a woman between 55 and 75 years old in a cohort exposed to, infected with or recovered from COVID-19 (not recorded which).

The chain carries TRBV21-1 and TRBJ2-1; TRBD2 reflects the table's D call only, with no check against the DNA. TRBV21-1 is a listed pseudogene. This CDR3 has 17 amino acids. The chain's CDR3 is CASSKGGREGNFIEQFF. The DNA of the CDR3 is TGTGCCAGCAGCAAAGGAGGCCGGGAGGGCAACTTCATTGAGCAGTTCTTC.

CDR3 sequence (DNA): TGCGCCAGCAGCTTGTCCTTTTCTCAGAACTCTGGAAACACCATATATTTT. Protein product: CASSLSFSQNSGNTIYF. The rearrangement uses TRBV5-1 and TRBJ1-3, with unresolved D. Between the trimmed V and J ends, which lost 1 base and 0 bases, there was a span of 14 bases. The CDR3 loop spans 17 amino acids. CDR1 is SGHRS and CDR2 is YFSETQ in the germline V gene.

This chain connects TRBV5-4 to TRBJ2-5; D is possibly TRBD2 (7 bases). The V end was cut by 0 bases, the J end by 5 bases, with 17 bases between. Germline lookup yields CDR1 SGHNT and CDR2 YYREEE (reference sequence). The CDR3 covers 16 residues. CDR3 sequence reads: CASSLAGGRSAETQYF. The CDR3 region has the DNA TGTGCCAGCAGCTTGGCCGGGGGGCGCAGTGCTGAGACCCAGTACTTC. Combining the CDR3 with reference TRBV5-4 and TRBJ2-5 gives the whole variable domain ETGVTQSPTHLIKTRGQQVTLRCSSQSGHNTVSWYQQALGQGPQFIFQYYREEENGRGNFPPRFSGLQFPNYSSELNVNALELDDSALYLCASSLAGGRSAETQYFGPGTRLLVL.

The chain combines TRBV9 with TRBJ1-2; D may be TRBD1 (5 bases). Germline V gene lookup returns CDR1 SGDLS and CDR2 YYNGEE. Trimming shortened V by 3 bases and J by 4 bases, and 10 bases separated the two germline ends. The CDR3 consists of 13 residues. The CDR3, as DNA: TGTGCCAGCAGCGAACAGGCGTTCTATGGCTACACCTTC. Protein: CASSEQAFYGYTF.

This clone was observed at least ten times. For the CDR3, the DNA is TGTGCCACCAGTGGGGGCGCAATGGGCAAGCAGTACTTC. Translated, it gives CATSGGAMGKQYF. The chain couples TRBV24-1 to TRBJ2-7; the D gene is possibly TRBD1 (5 bases). Trimming shortened V by 5 bases and J by 8 bases, and 15 bases separated the two germline ends. Per the germline V gene, CDR1 is KGHDR and CDR2 is SFDVKD. The CDR3 consists of 13 residues.

The chain employs TRBV9 and TRBJ1-2, with TRBD1 as a possible D gene (6 bases). Trimming left V 0 bases short and J 6 bases short, with 9 bases between. The CDR3 has 13 residues. Germline assignment: CDR1 SGDLS and CDR2 YYNGEE. The CDR3 region has the DNA TGTGCCAGCAGCGTAGAGGGGGTGAATGGCTACACCTTC. Residues: CASSVEGVNGYTF.

The V and J genes are TRBV3-1 (or the pseudogene TRBV3-2) and TRBJ2-7, with D tentatively TRBD1 (6 bases). V was pared by 2 bases and J by 0 bases, with 11 bases between. Germline-derived CDR1 and CDR2 are LGHDT and YNNKEL (reference sequence). The CDR3 length is 15 residues. The CDR3 sequence is CASSQLTGSSYEQYF. The DNA of the CDR3 is TGTGCCAGCAGCCAACTAACAGGGAGCTCCTACGAGCAGTACTTC.

The chain is built from TRBV29-1 and TRBJ2-3; TRBD2 matches at 15 bases. V shed 4 bases, J shed 0 bases, and the junction held 8 bases outside the gene matches. Germline V gene sequence: CDR1 SQVTM, CDR2 ANQGSEA. This CDR3 is built from 18 residues. The CDR3 loop is CSVGGLGTSGRSTDTQYF. CDR3 in DNA: TGCAGCGTTGGGGGACTAGGGACTAGCGGGAGGAGCACAGATACGCAGTATTTT.

In DNA, the CDR3 is TGCGCCAGCAGCCTAGGGACAGGGGATTGGAAAAACATTCAGTACTTC. It codes for CASSLGTGDWKNIQYF. V is TRBV4-1 and J is TRBJ2-4, with 10 bases aligning to TRBD1. The V gene end was trimmed by 4 bases and the J gene end by 4 bases; junction bases not matched to a gene: 7. CDR1 is MGHRA, CDR2 YSYEKL, per germline. The CDR3 totals 16 residues.

The gene calls are TRBV19 and TRBJ1-2; 9 nucleotides agree with TRBD1. Germline assignment: CDR1 LNHDA and CDR2 SQIVND (reference sequence). V gave up 6 bases and J gave up 8 bases; unmatched junction bases: 10. The CDR3 spans 14 residues. The DNA for the CDR3 is TGTGCCAGTAGCGAACAGGGGGCGCTTGACGGCTACACCTTC. Its protein product is CASSEQGALDGYTF.

The genes are TRBV5-6 and TRBJ2-5, with D unresolved. Trimming pared 1 base from V and 3 bases from J, leaving 10 bases between. The CDR3 is made up of 14 amino acids. Germline CDR1 SGHDT, CDR2 YYEEEE. The CDR3 sequence: CASSLYRVKETQYF. The DNA for the CDR3 is TGTGCCAGCAGCTTGTATCGAGTTAAAGAGACCCAGTACTTC.

V gene TRBV3-1 (or the pseudogene TRBV3-2) combines with J gene TRBJ2-7; 7 bases agree with TRBD2. The trim removed 0 bases at V and 2 bases at J, leaving 4 bases unmatched. The CDR3 is 15 amino acids. CDR1 and CDR2 from the germline V gene are LGHDT and YNNKEL (reference sequence). DNA of the CDR3: TGTGCCAGCAGCCAAGAGGCGGGGGAAGCCTACGAGCAGTACTTC. This translates into CASSQEAGEAYEQYF.

The chain recombines TRBV28 with TRBJ1-2, with D perhaps matching TRBD1 (6 bases). Per the germline V gene, CDR1 is MDHEN and CDR2 is SYDVKM. The germline V and J ends were trimmed by 3 bases and 8 bases, with 13 bases remaining between them. The CDR3 is 13 amino acids. The CDR3 coding sequence is TGTGCCAGCAGTTTTCAAGGGGGTTGGGGCTACACCTTC. It encodes CASSFQGGWGYTF.

The CDR3 nucleotides read TGTGCCAGCAGCACCGCTTTTGCAGCTGGAAACACCATATATTTT. Translation gives CASSTAFAAGNTIYF. This rearrangement joins TRBV7-2 to TRBJ1-3; D is unresolved. Per the germline V gene, CDR1 is SGHTA and CDR2 is FQGNSA. The CDR3 consists of 15 residues. Trimming took off 5 bases at V and 2 bases at J, with 13 bases between the two ends.

The sample holds one count of this clone. The chain recombines TRBV5-1 with TRBJ2-1, with 7 bases that match TRBD2. Unmatched junction bases numbered 0, after V lost 0 bases and J lost 0 bases. The CDR3 has 15 amino acids. Germline CDR1 reads SGHRS; CDR2 reads YFSETQ. The CDR3 spells CASSLGDYSYNEQFF. The CDR3 nucleotides read TGCGCCAGCAGCTTGGGGGACTACTCCTACAATGAGCAGTTCTTC.

This chain joins TRBV20-1 and TRBJ2-1; D is ambiguous. This CDR3 region has 11 residues. Germline V CDR1 and CDR2: DFQATT, SNEGSKA (reference sequence). V dropped 3 bases and J dropped 5 bases, with 5 bases sitting between them. CDR3 residues: CSARRNNEQFF. In DNA, the CDR3 is TGCAGTGCTAGGAGGAACAATGAGCAGTTCTTC.

The chain is built from TRBV5-6 and TRBJ1-4; 9 nucleotides match TRBD1. This CDR3 region has 17 residues. CDR1 is SGHDT and CDR2 is YYEEEE in the germline V gene. With 4 bases clipped from V and 4 bases from J, the junction kept 11 bases outside the gene matches. CDR3 region: CASSTGTGRARNEKLFF. For the CDR3, the DNA is TGTGCCAGCAGCACCGGGACAGGGAGGGCCCGTAATGAAAAACTGTTTTTT.

This clone was counted once. The V gene is TRBV4-2, the J gene TRBJ2-5; 8 bases match TRBD1. J was trimmed by 2 bases and V by 4 bases; bases with no gene match: 3. Germline lookup yields CDR1 LGHNA and CDR2 YNFKEQ. This CDR3 spans 14 amino acids. The DNA for the CDR3 is TGTGCCAGCAGCCTGACAGGGGAACAAGAGACCCAGTACTTC. This translates into CASSLTGEQETQYF.

This clone came up many times. This rearrangement joins TRBV11-2 to TRBJ1-1; D remains ambiguous. This CDR3 comprises 12 residues. V lost 1 base to trimming and J lost 8 bases, with 8 bases between them. Germline loops: CDR1 SGHAT, CDR2 FQNNGV. The CDR3 DNA reads as TGTGCCAGCAGCTTAGCAAGCTTAGAAGCTTTCTTT. Its translation: CASSLASLEAFF.